One sample yielded the 32 T cell receptor beta chains listed below, sequenced in a study of blood T cell repertoires in COVID-19. Profiled with immunoSEQ multiplex PCR; TCRdb holds only in-frame clones, not every one. The sample lists some 350,000 clones, about 90% occurring once. The sample taken for sequencing was peripheral blood. These receptors all stem from a woman younger than 35 who had recovered from COVID-19.

CDR3 amino acids: CASIFRLAGPQETQYF. DNA for the CDR3: TGCGCCAGCATTTTCCGTCTAGCGGGACCCCAAGAGACCCAGTACTTC. The rearrangement uses TRBV10-1 and TRBJ2-5; 9 nucleotides match TRBD2. The V and J ends lost 7 bases and 1 base, in that order; junction bases with no gene match: 10. The CDR3 is 16 amino acids. CDR1 and CDR2 (germline): WNHNN, SYGVQD (reference sequence).

The chain couples TRBV30 to TRBJ1-2, with D hard to call. Germline CDR1 and CDR2: GTSNPN and SVGIG (reference sequence). This CDR3 is 13 amino acids long. With 1 base removed from V and 1 base from J, the gap between germline ends came to 7 bases. The CDR3 DNA is TGTGCCTGGAGTGACGGCGGTAACTATGGCTACACCTTC. Protein: CAWSDGGNYGYTF. The full variable domain, rest sourced from reference TRBV30 and TRBJ1-2, is SQTIHQWPATLVQPVGSPLSLECTVEGTSNPNLYWYRQAAGRGLQLLFYSVGIGQISSEVPQNLSASRPQDRQFILSSKKLLLSDSGFYLCAWSDGGNYGYTFGSGTRLTVV.

The chain is built from TRBV7-2 and TRBJ2-5; 8 bases line up with TRBD2. Germline V lookup: CDR1 SGHTA, CDR2 FQGNSA. CDR3 length equals 14 residues. The V and J ends lost 7 bases and 2 bases, in that order; junction bases with no gene match: 6. In DNA, the CDR3 is TGTGCCAGCACCCCATTAGCGGGGCAAGAGACCCAGTACTTC. This encodes CASTPLAGQETQYF. Full variable domain (remainder filled in from reference TRBV7-2 and TRBJ2-5): GAGVSQSPSNKVTEKGKDVELRCDPISGHTALYWYRQSLGQGLEFLIYFQGNSAPDKSGLPSDRFSAERTGGSVSTLTIQRTQQEDSAVYLCASTPLAGQETQYFGPGTRLLVL.

This clone was seen more than once but under ten times. This chain uses TRBV7-2 with TRBJ1-5, with D uncertain. Germline V gene sequence: CDR1 SGHTA, CDR2 FQGNSA. CDR3 length equals 15 residues. With 1 base removed from V and 6 bases from J, the gap between germline ends came to 13 bases. The CDR3 region is CASSLDGSGSQPQHF. The CDR3 nucleotides read TGTGCCAGCAGCTTAGACGGGTCGGGGAGTCAGCCCCAGCATTTT.

The rearrangement links TRBV4-3 to TRBJ2-1; D possibly corresponds to TRBD1 (6 bases). CDR1 and CDR2 from the germline V gene are LGHNA and YSLEER. This CDR3 comprises 16 residues. Trimming took 0 bases from V and 8 from J, leaving 17 bases between them. In nucleotides, the CDR3 is TGCGCCAGCAGCCAAGATCGTGGCAGGGGTCCCGATGAGCAGTTCTTC. Its translation is CASSQDRGRGPDEQFF.

The chain joins TRBV10-1 to TRBJ2-3; 10 nucleotides line up with TRBD2. The CDR3 consists of 16 residues. CDR1 and CDR2 (germline): WNHNN, SYGVQD (reference sequence). The V and J ends lost 2 bases and 4 bases, in that order; junction bases with no gene match: 6. CDR3 coding DNA: TGCGCCAGCAGTGAGGCTAGCGGGAGAAAAGCAGATACGCAGTATTTT. Amino acid sequence: CASSEASGRKADTQYF.

The chain couples TRBV30 to TRBJ2-2; 7 positions match TRBD1. Germline values: CDR1 GTSNPN, CDR2 SVGIG (reference sequence). The length of the CDR3 is 16 residues. With 4 bases clipped from V and 1 base from J, the junction kept 9 bases outside the gene matches. The CDR3 nucleotides are TGTGCCTGGAAACAGGGGTACGACTGGAACACCGGGGAGCTGTTTTTT. This encodes CAWKQGYDWNTGELFF.

V and J are TRBV30 and TRBJ1-5; D is uncertain. Trimming took 1 base from V and 0 from J, leaving 16 bases between them. Germline V gene lookup returns CDR1 GTSNPN and CDR2 SVGIG (reference sequence). The CDR3 is made up of 17 amino acids. The CDR3 here is CAWSAGFLGYSNQPQHF. In nucleotides, the CDR3 is TGTGCCTGGAGTGCCGGGTTTTTGGGTTATAGCAATCAGCCCCAGCATTTT.

The J gene is TRBJ2-3, the V gene TRBV19; D remains ambiguous. Trimming cost V 2 bases and J 3 bases, with 6 bases left between them. The CDR3 runs 13 residues. Germline lookup yields CDR1 LNHDA and CDR2 SQIVND (reference sequence). CDR3 in amino acids: CASSITVTDTQYF. DNA of the CDR3: TGTGCCAGTAGTATAACAGTTACAGATACGCAGTATTTT.

This chain links TRBV29-1 with TRBJ1-1; the D is unclear. Trimming took 0 bases from V and 0 from J, leaving 8 bases between them. The CDR3 runs to 14 residues. The germline V gene encodes CDR1 SQVTM and CDR2 ANQGSEA. CDR3 protein: CSVEDSPVNTEAFF. The CDR3 DNA sequence: TGCAGCGTTGAAGACTCCCCAGTGAACACTGAAGCTTTCTTT.

The chain joins TRBV7-2 to TRBJ1-2, with 9 nucleotides matching TRBD1. CDR3 length: 14 residues. Germline CDR1 and CDR2: SGHTA and FQGNSA. With 4 bases clipped from V and 5 bases from J, the junction kept 5 bases outside the gene matches. The CDR3 sequence: CASSWTQGAYGYTF. The DNA for the CDR3 is TGTGCCAGCAGCTGGACACAGGGGGCATATGGCTACACCTTC.

This chain links TRBV2 with TRBJ1-4; D is ambiguous. The CDR3 length is 13 residues. The germline V gene encodes CDR1 SNHLY and CDR2 FYNNEI. V was shortened by 5 bases and J by 4 bases, with 8 bases between the two germline ends. CDR3 DNA: TGTGCCAGCAGTCCAGGAGGTAATGAAAAACTGTTTTTT. Protein: CASSPGGNEKLFF.

The genes are TRBV27 and TRBJ1-1, with D perhaps matching TRBD1 (6 bases). The V end was cut by 6 bases, the J end by 4 bases, with 12 bases between. Looked up from germline, CDR1 is MNHEY and CDR2 is SMNVEV (reference sequence). The CDR3 spans 13 residues. CDR3 amino acids: CASSSTGRTEAFF. The CDR3, as DNA: TGTGCCAGCAGCTCAACAGGGCGCACTGAAGCTTTCTTT.

V and J are TRBV5-1 and TRBJ1-2; 7 positions match TRBD1. Germline V gene sequence: CDR1 SGHRS, CDR2 YFSETQ. The CDR3 consists of 16 residues. Unmatched junction bases numbered 11, after V lost 0 bases and J lost 6 bases. DNA for the CDR3: TGCGCCAGCAGCTTGGACTATCGTCCAGGGGGTAATGGCTACACCTTC. This gives the protein CASSLDYRPGGNGYTF.

The chain recombines TRBV12-3 or TRBV12-4 with TRBJ1-1; D is unresolved. The length of the CDR3 is 12 residues. V dropped 6 bases and J dropped 5 bases, with 10 bases sitting between them. CDR3 nucleotides: TGTGCCAGCAGCTACAGTAGGACTGAAGCTTTCTTT. Protein sequence: CASSYSRTEAFF.

The chain couples TRBV10-2 to TRBJ1-4; D ambiguous. With 1 base removed from V and 0 bases from J, the gap between germline ends came to 9 bases. CDR1 and CDR2 from the germline V gene are WSHSY and SAAADI. The CDR3 spans 16 residues. CDR3 sequence: CASSEFLLSTNEKLFF. The CDR3 bases are TGCGCCAGCAGTGAGTTTCTCTTGTCAACTAATGAAAAACTGTTTTTT.

This chain connects TRBV19 to TRBJ1-2; tentative D call: TRBD1 (5 bases). V lost 0 bases and J 8 bases, leaving 25 bases between the germline ends. The CDR3 runs to 18 residues. The V gene's germline CDR1 is LNHDA and CDR2 SQIVND (reference sequence). As DNA, the CDR3 is TGTGCCAGTAGTATAGATCTATCAGGGCGGGGGAAACCTCCCGGCTACACCTTC. Encoded protein: CASSIDLSGRGKPPGYTF.

This clone was counted once. The V and J genes are TRBV10-2 and TRBJ2-2; 9 positions agree with TRBD2. The CDR3 loop spans 16 amino acids. V shed 2 bases and J 2 bases; nucleotides not matched to a gene: 3. CDR1 is WSHSY, CDR2 SAAADI, per germline. The CDR3, as DNA: TGCGCCAGCAGTGAGAAAGCGGGAGGTAACACCGGGGAGCTGTTTTTT. Its protein product is CASSEKAGGNTGELFF.

J is TRBJ2-2 and V is TRBV27, with 7 positions matching TRBD2. CDR1 and CDR2 (germline): MNHEY, SMNVEV (reference sequence). The CDR3 loop spans 15 amino acids. J gave up 3 bases and V 3 bases, and 4 bases lay outside the gene matches. This CDR3 reads CASSFLAAYTGELFF. The CDR3 region has the DNA TGTGCCAGCAGTTTTCTAGCGGCCTACACCGGGGAGCTGTTTTTT.

CDR3 nucleotides: TGCGCCAGCAGCTTGGTTGGGAGGGCTCTGGAGACCCAGTACTTC. Translating gives CASSLVGRALETQYF. The genes are TRBV5-1 and TRBJ2-5, with 7 bases aligning to TRBD2. J was trimmed by 5 bases and V by 0 bases; bases with no gene match: 7. Germline assignment: CDR1 SGHRS and CDR2 YFSETQ. The CDR3 runs to 15 residues. Full variable domain (rest looked up from reference TRBV5-1 and TRBJ2-5): KAGVTQTPRYLIKTRGQQVTLSCSPISGHRSVSWYQQTPGQGLQFLFEYFSETQRNKGNFPGRFSGRQFSNSRSEMNVSTLELGDSALYLCASSLVGRALETQYFGPGTRLLVL.

The chain recombines TRBV6-5 with TRBJ2-3; no definite D call. V lost 0 bases, J lost 3 bases, and 13 bases lay in between. The germline CDR1 and CDR2 sequences are MNHEY and SVGAGI. CDR3 length equals 16 residues. CDR3 in DNA: TGTGCCAGCAGTTACTCGCTCGAGCGTGCTACAGATACGCAGTATTTT. This encodes CASSYSLERATDTQYF.

The V and J genes are TRBV2 and TRBJ2-7; 15 nucleotides align to TRBD2. Trimming removed 8 bases from V and 2 bases from J; junction bases left unmatched: 1. From germline, CDR1 is SNHLY and CDR2 FYNNEI. The CDR3 loop spans 14 amino acids. The CDR3 protein is CASGTSGRPYEQYV. In DNA, the CDR3 is TGTGCCAGCGGGACTAGCGGGAGGCCCTACGAGCAGTACGTC.

The chain joins TRBV5-1 to TRBJ1-4; the match to TRBD1 covers 7 bases. The CDR3 contains 15 residues. The V and J ends lost 4 bases and 8 bases, in that order; junction bases with no gene match: 11. Germline V gives CDR1 SGHRS, CDR2 YFSETQ. This CDR3 is CASSGGTAGAEKLFF. DNA of the CDR3: TGCGCCAGCAGCGGAGGGACAGCGGGCGCAGAAAAACTGTTTTTT.

The chain combines TRBV30 with TRBJ1-6; 7 bases are a match to TRBD1. V was clipped by 6 bases and J by 5 bases; unmatched bases: 4. Germline CDR1 is GTSNPN and CDR2 is SVGIG (reference sequence). The CDR3 is 13 amino acids. CDR3 amino acids: CACKGGDNSPLHF. The CDR3 DNA reads TGTGCCTGCAAAGGGGGCGATAATTCACCCCTCCACTTT.

The rearrangement links TRBV2 to TRBJ2-1; maybe TRBD2 (6 bases). The CDR3 spans 15 residues. CDR1 is SNHLY and CDR2 is FYNNEI in the germline V gene. V shed 3 bases and J shed 3 bases, with 12 bases lying between them. The CDR3 is CASSEEGEVYNEQFF. The CDR3 DNA follows: TGTGCCAGCAGTGAGGAGGGAGAGGTCTACAATGAGCAGTTCTTC.

The V gene is TRBV19, the J gene TRBJ2-3, with TRBD2 matching 7 bases. After removal of 3 bases from V and 1 base from J, the junction contained 4 bases not matched to a gene. Germline loops: CDR1 LNHDA, CDR2 SQIVND (reference sequence). This CDR3 comprises 15 residues. The CDR3 sequence is CASSIGGSRTDTQYF. The DNA of the CDR3 is TGTGCCAGTAGTATTGGCGGGAGTCGCACAGATACGCAGTATTTT.

This clone was detected only once. The chain employs TRBV3-1 (or the pseudogene TRBV3-2) and TRBJ1-5; TRBD1 might be the D (6 bases). V dropped 4 bases and J dropped 3 bases, with 10 bases sitting between them. This CDR3 has 14 amino acids. Germline CDR1 and CDR2: LGHDT and YNNKEL (reference sequence). DNA for the CDR3: TGTGCCAGCAGCCCTTCGGGACACAATCAGCCCCAGCATTTT. Encoded protein: CASSPSGHNQPQHF.

The genes are TRBV14 and TRBJ1-5, with TRBD1 matching 12 bases. Trimming cost V 4 bases and J 9 bases; bases outside gene matches: 16. The CDR3 covers 18 residues. Germline V gene lookup returns CDR1 SGHDN and CDR2 FVKESK. The CDR3 DNA reads TGTGCCAGCAGCCGAACCGGGACAGGGGGCGCTTACCACTGGCCCCAGCATTTT. Protein: CASSRTGTGGAYHWPQHF.

The V gene is TRBV24-1, the J gene TRBJ2-5; 9 bases line up with TRBD1. V shed 5 bases, J shed 0 bases, and the junction held 9 bases outside the gene matches. Germline values: CDR1 KGHDR, CDR2 SFDVKD. CDR3 length: 17 amino acids. This CDR3 is CATSGDREWQDQETQYF. Here the CDR3 DNA reads TGTGCCACCAGTGGGGACAGGGAGTGGCAAGACCAAGAGACCCAGTACTTC.

The chain is built from TRBV7-2 and TRBJ2-3; TRBD2 aligns across 11 bases. The CDR3 runs to 15 residues. Germline CDR1 and CDR2: SGHTA and FQGNSA. V lost 6 bases to trimming and J lost 4 bases; unmatched junction nucleotides: 6. The CDR3 protein is CASSPTSGIADTQYF. CDR3 bases: TGTGCCAGCAGTCCGACTAGCGGGATTGCAGATACGCAGTATTTT.

The rearrangement joins TRBV7-2 to TRBJ1-2; the D gene is possibly TRBD1 (6 bases). Trimming cost V 0 bases and J 8 bases, with 13 bases left between them. This CDR3 has 14 amino acids. CDR1 is SGHTA, CDR2 FQGNSA, per germline. CDR3 in amino acids: CASSLAQRTEGYTF. The DNA of the CDR3 is TGTGCCAGCAGCTTAGCGCAGAGGACAGAGGGCTACACCTTC.

The rearrangement joins TRBV6-2 or TRBV6-3 to TRBJ1-1, with D uncertain. This CDR3 is 17 amino acids long. V was shortened by 6 bases and J by 1 base, with 21 bases between the two germline ends. Looked up from germline, CDR1 is MNHEY and CDR2 is SVGEGT. The DNA for the CDR3 is TGTGCCAGCAGCTTCCCTTACGCAATAGAGGAGAACACTGAAGCTTTCTTT. This translates into CASSFPYAIEENTEAFF.